One and the same sample provided the 29 T cell receptor beta chains below, sequenced in a study of CD8 T cells in Susac syndrome. Reverse transcription used about 0.5 to 1 ug RNA and random hexamers. TCRdb re-derived calls from the immunoSEQ multiplex PCR reads in MiXCR, one entry per CDR3 protein. The sample lists 150,000 to 200,000 distinct CDR3 sequences, around 96% occurring once. Sequenced: CD4+ T cells from PBMCs. The receptors derive from a human donor in good health.

The rearrangement joins TRBV7-8 to TRBJ2-5, with D uncertain. Germline V gene sequence: CDR1 SGHVS, CDR2 FQNEAQ. Between the trimmed V and J ends, which lost 5 bases and 3 bases, there was a span of 22 bases. The CDR3 loop spans 17 amino acids. The CDR3 DNA reads as TGTGCCAGCAGCCCACTGATTCTGCCGGCCAAGAAAGAGACCCAGTACTTC. Translating it yields CASSPLILPAKKETQYF.

This chain links TRBV6-2 or TRBV6-3 with TRBJ2-3; the match to TRBD1 covers 11 bases. The ends lost 5 bases at V and 6 bases at J; junction bases unmatched: 10. CDR1 and CDR2 from the germline V gene are MNHEY and SVGEGT. CDR3 length equals 16 residues. CDR3 coding DNA: TGTGCCAGCAGTCTCCCCGGACAGGGGGCTCCCGATACGCAGTATTTT. Its translation: CASSLPGQGAPDTQYF.

V is TRBV4-2 and J is TRBJ1-6, with 7 bases lining up with TRBD1. CDR1 and CDR2 from the germline V gene are LGHNA and YNFKEQ. With 4 bases clipped from V and 7 bases from J, the junction kept 4 bases outside the gene matches. The CDR3 runs 14 residues. This CDR3 reads CASSLQGDNSPLHF. The CDR3 DNA sequence: TGTGCCAGCAGCCTCCAGGGGGACAATTCACCCCTCCACTTT.

This clonotype was detected once. The chain links TRBV30 to TRBJ2-3; D assignment may be TRBD1 or TRBD2 (6 bases each). The CDR3 totals 14 residues. Trimming removed 2 bases at V and 1 base at J, with 10 bases between. From germline, CDR1 is GTSNPN and CDR2 SVGIG (reference sequence). The CDR3 DNA reads TGTGCCTGGAGTCTAAGGGGGGGCACAGATACGCAGTATTTT. Translation gives CAWSLRGGTDTQYF.

This clonotype was counted only a few times. The CDR3 nucleotides read TGTGCCAGCAGCTTAGGAGAGGGGGAGACCCAGTACTTC. This sequence encodes CASSLGEGETQYF. This chain connects TRBV11-1 to TRBJ2-5; D could derive from TRBD1 or TRBD2 (5 bases each). CDR3 length equals 13 residues. V dropped 1 base and J dropped 5 bases, with 8 bases sitting between them. Germline values: CDR1 SGHAT, CDR2 FQDESV (reference sequence).

CDR3 nucleotides: TGCGCCAGCAGCCAAGATGGGCAGGGAAACACTGAAGCTTTCTTT. This gives the protein CASSQDGQGNTEAFF. The rearrangement uses TRBV4-3 and TRBJ1-1, with a tentative D call TRBD1 (5 bases). This CDR3 is 15 amino acids long. The germline CDR1 and CDR2 sequences are LGHNA and YSLEER. V shed 0 bases and J shed 2 bases, with 10 bases lying between them.

The CDR3 DNA reads TGCAGTGCTGCCCGAGGGCAGGCCTACGAGCAGTACTTC. It translates to CSAARGQAYEQYF. The V gene is TRBV20-1, the J gene TRBJ2-7; tentatively, D is TRBD2 (5 bases). There are 13 residues in the CDR3. V was clipped by 5 bases and J by 2 bases, with 13 bases between them. Germline V lookup: CDR1 DFQATT, CDR2 SNEGSKA (reference sequence).

The chain employs TRBV9 and TRBJ2-7; D call uncertain. The CDR3 has 15 residues. The V end lost 0 bases, the J end lost 2 bases, and 12 bases lay between the germline ends. From germline, CDR1 is SGDLS and CDR2 YYNGEE. CDR3 nucleotide sequence: TGTGCCAGCAGCGTAGATCCCTCATCTACCTACGAGCAGTACTTC. Residues: CASSVDPSSTYEQYF.

This clonotype was counted a single time. The gene calls are TRBV3-1 and TRBJ2-4, with D tentatively TRBD2 (5 bases). Trimming took off 0 bases at V and 6 bases at J, with 12 bases between the two ends. The V gene's germline CDR1 is LGHDT and CDR2 YNNKEL (reference sequence). The CDR3 runs to 15 residues. CDR3 loop: CASSQEGLAGNIQYF. CDR3 nucleotides: TGTGCCAGCAGCCAAGAGGGCCTGGCGGGAAACATTCAGTACTTC. The variable domain in full, completed from reference TRBV3-1 and TRBJ2-4, reads DTAVSQTPKYLVTQMGNDKSIKCEQNLGHDTMYWYKQDSKKFLKIMFSYNNKELIINETVPNRFSPKSPDKAHLNLHINSLELGDSAVYFCASSQEGLAGNIQYFGAGTRLSVL.

The chain joins TRBV29-1 to TRBJ2-3, with TRBD2 matching over 8 bases. J was trimmed by 6 bases and V by 6 bases; bases with no gene match: 11. This CDR3 spans 14 amino acids. CDR1 is SQVTM and CDR2 is ANQGSEA in the germline V gene. CDR3 in amino acids: CSVTGTSWSDTQYF. For the CDR3, the DNA is TGCAGCGTAACCGGGACTAGTTGGTCGGATACGCAGTATTTT.

The chain employs TRBV30 and TRBJ2-7; D not certain. V was shortened by 2 bases and J by 6 bases, with 11 bases between the two germline ends. Germline CDR1 GTSNPN, CDR2 SVGIG (reference sequence). This CDR3 contains 12 residues. CDR3 bases: TGTGCCTGGAGTCTCCAGTTTATCGAGCAGTACTTC. This gives the protein CAWSLQFIEQYF. Based on the CDR3 plus reference TRBV30 and TRBJ2-7, the full variable domain is SQTIHQWPATLVQPVGSPLSLECTVEGTSNPNLYWYRQAAGRGLQLLFYSVGIGQISSEVPQNLSASRPQDRQFILSSKKLLLSDSGFYLCAWSLQFIEQYFGPGTRLTVT.

The V call is TRBV7-2, the J call TRBJ1-5, with D hard to call. CDR1 and CDR2 (germline): SGHTA, FQGNSA. CDR3 length: 14 amino acids. V lost 2 bases and J 4 bases, leaving 9 bases between the germline ends. The CDR3 DNA follows: TGTGCCAGCAGCTTATTCCGTGCTAATCAGCCCCAGCATTTT. Amino acids: CASSLFRANQPQHF.

This rearrangement joins TRBV6-1 to TRBJ1-6; D gene uncertain. Germline CDR1 MNHNS, CDR2 SASEGT. Trimming took off 7 bases at V and 9 bases at J, with 10 bases between the two ends. CDR3 length equals 12 residues. CDR3 protein: CASKIWSSPLHF. CDR3 sequence (DNA): TGTGCCAGCAAGATATGGAGTTCACCCCTCCACTTT.

The chain uses TRBV4-2 and TRBJ2-7, with 12 nucleotides matching TRBD2. CDR3 length equals 15 residues. J was trimmed by 4 bases and V by 5 bases; bases with no gene match: 6. Germline V gives CDR1 LGHNA, CDR2 YNFKEQ. The CDR3 DNA follows: TGTGCCAGCAGCTTGGCTAGCGGGGGGGAGTACGAGCAGTACTTC. This translates into CASSLASGGEYEQYF.

This clonotype was picked up a small number of times. The genes are TRBV3-1 and TRBJ2-7; 12 bases are shared with TRBD2. Germline V gene data show CDR1 as LGHDT and CDR2 as YNNKEL (reference sequence). The CDR3 is 15 residues long. The trim removed 6 bases at V and 2 bases at J, leaving 5 bases unmatched. This CDR3 reads CASSRGLAGTYEQYF. As DNA, the CDR3 is TGTGCCAGCAGTCGCGGACTAGCGGGGACCTACGAGCAGTACTTC.

The chain employs TRBV20-1 and TRBJ1-2, with D possibly matching TRBD1 (5 bases). V was clipped by 5 bases and J by 8 bases, with 18 bases between them. The CDR3 runs 13 residues. Germline CDR1 reads DFQATT; CDR2 reads SNEGSKA (reference sequence). CDR3 sequence: CSAPVRGQGGYTF. CDR3 bases: TGCAGTGCTCCTGTGAGGGGCCAGGGAGGCTACACCTTC.

This chain joins TRBV20-1 and TRBJ2-7; D is undetermined. V was trimmed by 7 bases and J by 4 bases, leaving 11 bases between them. The CDR3 covers 11 residues. Germline V lookup: CDR1 DFQATT, CDR2 SNEGSKA (reference sequence). CDR3 protein: CSVGPAYEQYF. For the CDR3, the DNA is TGCAGTGTTGGCCCAGCGTACGAGCAGTACTTC.

The chain couples TRBV6-5 to TRBJ2-5; either TRBD1 or TRBD2 may fit D (6 bases each). Germline V CDR1 and CDR2: MNHEY, SVGAGI. This CDR3 is built from 13 residues. V was clipped by 0 bases and J by 5 bases, with 7 bases between them. The CDR3 nucleotides read TGTGCCAGCAGTTACTCAGGGGGGGAGACCCAGTACTTC. It is translated as CASSYSGGETQYF.

This sequence joins TRBV7-9 and TRBJ1-2; D is unclear. The CDR3 spans 16 residues. V dropped 1 base and J dropped 0 bases, with 12 bases sitting between them. CDR1 and CDR2 from the germline V gene are SEHNR and FQNEAQ (reference sequence). CDR3 in DNA: TGTGCCAGCAGCTTAGAGGCCGTGGGAGCTAACTATGGCTACACCTTC. Translated: CASSLEAVGANYGYTF.

This chain links TRBV9 with TRBJ2-3; D not certain. V dropped 0 bases and J dropped 7 bases, with 9 bases sitting between them. CDR1 and CDR2 from the germline V gene are SGDLS and YYNGEE. The CDR3 totals 13 residues. CDR3 in amino acids: CASSVEGTYTQYF. The CDR3 DNA sequence: TGTGCCAGCAGCGTAGAGGGCACCTATACGCAGTATTTT.

The chain has TRBV27 and TRBJ1-6; TRBD1 aligns across 7 bases. Looked up from germline, CDR1 is MNHEY and CDR2 is SMNVEV (reference sequence). The CDR3 has 14 amino acids. V lost 7 bases to trimming and J lost 8 bases; unmatched junction nucleotides: 8. The CDR3 loop reads CASNYRGQHSPLHF. The DNA of the CDR3 is TGTGCCAGCAATTACAGGGGCCAGCATTCACCCCTCCACTTT.

The chain has TRBV12-3 or TRBV12-4 and TRBJ2-3; 11 nucleotides agree with TRBD2. This CDR3 contains 16 residues. J lost 2 bases, V lost 4 bases, and 5 bases had no gene match. CDR3 nucleotides: TGTGCCAGCAGTTCCCTAGCGGGGGGCACCACAGATACGCAGTATTTT. Its translation: CASSSLAGGTTDTQYF.

The chain combines TRBV20-1 with TRBJ1-6; D call uncertain. CDR1 is DFQATT and CDR2 is SNEGSKA in the germline V gene (reference sequence). This CDR3 spans 13 amino acids. The germline V and J ends were trimmed by 3 bases and 7 bases, with 10 bases remaining between them. This CDR3 reads CSASSGFNSPLHF. CDR3 nucleotide sequence: TGCAGTGCTAGTTCCGGGTTCAATTCACCCCTCCACTTT.

The gene calls are TRBV7-2 and TRBJ1-6; D is ambiguous. Trimming removed 0 bases at V and 9 bases at J, with 6 bases between. The CDR3 loop spans 13 amino acids. CDR1 is SGHTA, CDR2 FQGNSA, per germline. The CDR3 DNA reads as TGTGCCAGCAGCTTAGCCTGGATTTCACCCCTCCACTTT. Amino acids: CASSLAWISPLHF.

The chain combines TRBV4-3 with TRBJ1-6; D gene unclear. CDR1 LGHNA and CDR2 YSLEER come from the germline V gene. The V gene lost 2 bases and the J gene lost 0 bases, with 8 bases spanning the gap. The CDR3 spans 16 residues. The CDR3 bases are TGCGCCAGCAGCCAAACTGGGAGCTCCTATAATTCACCCCTCCACTTT. It codes for CASSQTGSSYNSPLHF.

V usage is TRBV9 and J usage is TRBJ2-3; 8 bases match TRBD1. CDR3 length equals 15 residues. Per the germline V gene, CDR1 is SGDLS and CDR2 is YYNGEE. Trimming cost V 3 bases and J 4 bases; bases outside gene matches: 7. The CDR3 loop is CASSAQDRVPDTQYF. CDR3 coding DNA: TGTGCCAGCAGCGCCCAGGACAGGGTCCCAGATACGCAGTATTTT. Full variable domain (remainder filled in from reference TRBV9 and TRBJ2-3): DSGVTQTPKHLITATGQRVTLRCSPRSGDLSVYWYQQSLDQGLQFLIQYYNGEERAKGNILERFSAQQFPDLHSELNLSSLELGDSALYFCASSAQDRVPDTQYFGPGTRLTVL.

The rearrangement uses TRBV4-2 and TRBJ1-1, with D unclear. CDR3 length: 17 amino acids. CDR1 is LGHNA, CDR2 YNFKEQ, per germline. Trimming pared 0 bases from V and 1 base from J, leaving 15 bases between. The CDR3 protein is CASSQDRGRLGNTEAFF. In nucleotides, the CDR3 is TGTGCCAGCAGCCAAGATCGTGGCAGGTTGGGGAACACTGAAGCTTTCTTT.

The CDR3 DNA follows: TGTGCCAGCAGTACAATGGACAGCAATCAGCCCCAGCATTTT. Encoded protein: CASSTMDSNQPQHF. The genes are TRBV6-6 and TRBJ1-5; D remains ambiguous. CDR1 is MNHNY, CDR2 SVGAGI, per germline (reference sequence). V was trimmed by 5 bases and J by 1 base, leaving 9 bases between them. The CDR3 covers 14 residues.

The genes are TRBV5-6 and TRBJ2-5; 10 positions agree with TRBD2. CDR1 SGHDT and CDR2 YYEEEE come from the germline V gene. The CDR3 is 15 residues long. With V trimmed by 4 bases and J by 1 base, 4 bases remained unmatched. The CDR3 is CASSPKRGGQETQYF. The CDR3 DNA follows: TGTGCCAGCAGCCCCAAGCGGGGGGGCCAAGAGACCCAGTACTTC.